This T cell receptor (beta chain) was profiled in a study of response to subunit inactivated influenza vaccine. TCRdb analysed the RT-PCR reads with MiXCR anew, one entry per CDR3 protein. The table shows under 950,000 distinct CDR3 sequences, with about 20% occurring only once. Overall study findings and caveats: It was suggested by the authors that few new T cells are recruited by each seasonal influenza vaccination.

Details on this clonotype: The antigen remains unidentified.

Trimming cost V 4 bases and J 5 bases; bases outside gene matches: 6. Per the germline V gene, CDR1 is SQVTM and CDR2 is ANQGSEA. CDR3 size: 13 residues. The sequencing here drew on PBMCs from blood, taken roughly 5 days after vaccination. The receptor was derived from a man aged 45 to 65 who received an inactivated influenza vaccine. The chain couples TRBV29-1 to TRBJ2-7, with TRBD1 identical over 9 bases. In DNA, the CDR3 is TGCAGCGTTGCACAGGGGGCGTTAAACGAGCAGTACTTC. Translation: CSVAQGALNEQYF.